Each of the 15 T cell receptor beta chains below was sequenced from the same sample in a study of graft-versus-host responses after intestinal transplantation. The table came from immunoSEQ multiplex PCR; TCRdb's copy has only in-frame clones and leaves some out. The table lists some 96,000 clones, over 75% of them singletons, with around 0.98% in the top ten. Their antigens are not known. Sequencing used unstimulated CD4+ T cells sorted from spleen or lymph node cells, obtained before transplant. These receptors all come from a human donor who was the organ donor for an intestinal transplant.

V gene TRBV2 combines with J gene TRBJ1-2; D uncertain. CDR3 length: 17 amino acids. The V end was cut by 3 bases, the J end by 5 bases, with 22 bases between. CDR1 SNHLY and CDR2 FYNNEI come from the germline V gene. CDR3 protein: CASSESLILGRGYGYTF. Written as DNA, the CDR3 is TGTGCCAGCAGTGAGAGCCTCATTCTGGGTCGAGGATATGGCTACACCTTC.

CDR3 DNA sequence: TGCGCCAGCAGCCCGCCGGACAGGACCTACGAGCAGTACTTC. Encoded protein: CASSPPDRTYEQYF. The chain is built from TRBV4-1 and TRBJ2-7, with 7 bases matching TRBD1. The V and J ends lost 4 bases and 2 bases, in that order; junction bases with no gene match: 5. Germline loops: CDR1 MGHRA, CDR2 YSYEKL. The CDR3 spans 14 residues.

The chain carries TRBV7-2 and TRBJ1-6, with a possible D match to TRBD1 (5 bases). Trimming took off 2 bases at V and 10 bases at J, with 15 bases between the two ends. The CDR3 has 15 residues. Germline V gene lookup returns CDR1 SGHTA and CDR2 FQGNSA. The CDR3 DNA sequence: TGTGCCAGCAGCTTATTGGAGGGACGGGGATCACCCCTCCACTTT. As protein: CASSLLEGRGSPLHF. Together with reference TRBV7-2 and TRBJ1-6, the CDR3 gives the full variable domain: GAGVSQSPSNKVTEKGKDVELRCDPISGHTALYWYRQSLGQGLEFLIYFQGNSAPDKSGLPSDRFSAERTGGSVSTLTIQRTQQEDSAVYLCASSLLEGRGSPLHFGNGTRLTVT.

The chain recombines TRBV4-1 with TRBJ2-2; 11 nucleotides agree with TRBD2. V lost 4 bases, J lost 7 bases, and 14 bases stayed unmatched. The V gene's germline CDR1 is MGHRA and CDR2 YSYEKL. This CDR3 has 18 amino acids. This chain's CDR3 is CASSRSRLGTSGNGELFF. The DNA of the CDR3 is TGCGCCAGCAGCCGATCCAGACTCGGGACTAGCGGTAACGGGGAGCTGTTTTTT.

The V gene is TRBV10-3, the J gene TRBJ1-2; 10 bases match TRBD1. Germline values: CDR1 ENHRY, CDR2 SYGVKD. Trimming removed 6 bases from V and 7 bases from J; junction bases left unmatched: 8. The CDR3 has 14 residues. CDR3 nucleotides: TGTGCCATCAGAGAAGACAGGGGGCGAGGTGGCTACACCTTC. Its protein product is CAIREDRGRGGYTF.

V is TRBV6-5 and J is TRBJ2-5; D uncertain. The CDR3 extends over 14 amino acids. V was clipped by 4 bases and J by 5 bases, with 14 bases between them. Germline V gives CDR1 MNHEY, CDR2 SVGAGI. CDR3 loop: CASSSQGNTETQYF. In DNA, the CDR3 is TGTGCCAGCAGTTCACAAGGGAATACGGAGACCCAGTACTTC.

In nucleotides, the CDR3 is TGTGCCAGCAGCCAAGATCTACAGACCCTCCAGCCCCAGCATTTT. Protein product: CASSQDLQTLQPQHF. The chain links TRBV4-2 to TRBJ1-5, with unresolved D. The CDR3 is 15 residues long. Germline lookup yields CDR1 LGHNA and CDR2 YNFKEQ. V lost 0 bases and J lost 7, with 13 bases in between.

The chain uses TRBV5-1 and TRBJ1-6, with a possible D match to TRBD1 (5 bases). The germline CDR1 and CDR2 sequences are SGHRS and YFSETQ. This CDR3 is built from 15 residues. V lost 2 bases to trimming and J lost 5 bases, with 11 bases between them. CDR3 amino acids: CASSLQEAHNSPLHF. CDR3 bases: TGCGCCAGCAGCTTACAGGAAGCCCATAATTCACCCCTCCACTTT.

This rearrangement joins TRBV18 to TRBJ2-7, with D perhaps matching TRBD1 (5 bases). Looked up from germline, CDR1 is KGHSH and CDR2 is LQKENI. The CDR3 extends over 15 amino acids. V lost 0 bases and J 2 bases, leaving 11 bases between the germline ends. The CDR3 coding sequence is TGTGCCAGCTCACCACCCGCAGGGTTGGCCTACGAGCAGTACTTC. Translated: CASSPPAGLAYEQYF.

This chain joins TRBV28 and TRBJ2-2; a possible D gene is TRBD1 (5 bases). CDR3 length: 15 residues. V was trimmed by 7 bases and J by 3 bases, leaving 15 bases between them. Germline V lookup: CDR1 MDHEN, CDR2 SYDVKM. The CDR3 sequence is CASKGLEYDTGELFF. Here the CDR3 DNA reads TGTGCCAGCAAGGGGTTGGAGTACGACACCGGGGAGCTGTTTTTT.

For the CDR3, the DNA is TGTGCCAGCAGTACCGTTAGTGAAAAGTACGAGCAGTACTTC. Its translation is CASSTVSEKYEQYF. The chain recombines TRBV6-6 with TRBJ2-7, with unresolved D. The CDR3 is 14 amino acids. The V and J ends lost 5 bases and 4 bases respectively, with 15 bases between them. Looked up from germline, CDR1 is MNHNY and CDR2 is SVGAGI (reference sequence).

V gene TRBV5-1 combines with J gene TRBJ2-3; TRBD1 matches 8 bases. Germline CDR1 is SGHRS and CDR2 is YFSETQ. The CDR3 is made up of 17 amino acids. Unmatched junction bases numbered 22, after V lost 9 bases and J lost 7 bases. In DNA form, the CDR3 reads TGCGCCACCTACTCTTGGGTGTCGCAGGGGGCGCGGTATACGCAGTATTTT. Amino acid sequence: CATYSWVSQGARYTQYF.

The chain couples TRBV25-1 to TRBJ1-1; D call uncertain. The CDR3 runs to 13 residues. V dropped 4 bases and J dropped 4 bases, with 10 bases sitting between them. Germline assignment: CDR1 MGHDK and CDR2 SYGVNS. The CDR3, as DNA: TGTGCCAGCAGTGTGACGGGGAGCACTGAAGCTTTCTTT. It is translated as CASSVTGSTEAFF.

This CDR3 reads CASRPGGSPETQYF. CDR3 bases: TGTGCCAGCAGACCCGGGGGGAGCCCCGAGACCCAGTACTTC. The rearrangement uses TRBV28 and TRBJ2-5; TRBD2 matches at 7 bases. The CDR3 runs to 14 residues. The germline CDR1 and CDR2 sequences are MDHEN and SYDVKM. J lost 5 bases, V lost 6 bases, and 9 bases had no gene match.

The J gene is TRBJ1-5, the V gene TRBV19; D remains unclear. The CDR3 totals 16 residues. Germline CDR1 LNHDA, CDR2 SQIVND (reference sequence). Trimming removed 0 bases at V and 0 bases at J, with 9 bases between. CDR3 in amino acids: CASSIDRPYSNQPQHF. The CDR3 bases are TGTGCCAGTAGTATAGATCGACCTTATAGCAATCAGCCCCAGCATTTT. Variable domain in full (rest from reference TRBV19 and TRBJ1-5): DGGITQSPKYLFRKEGQNVTLSCEQNLNHDAMYWYRQDPGQGLRLIYYSQIVNDFQKGDIAEGYSVSREKKESFPLTVTSAQKNPTAFYLCASSIDRPYSNQPQHFGDGTRLSIL.